These 17 T cell receptor beta chains came from one sample sequenced in a study of shared clonotypes between healthy human individuals. Produced via immunoSEQ multiplex PCR; TCRdb's table is partial and in-frame only. The sample lists hundreds of thousands of clones, 92% occurring once. Cells designated naive CD8 were CD45RO-negative and were positively selected for CCR7, with terminally differentiated effector memory CD45RA+ cells excluded. The specimen sequenced was naive CD8+ T cells sorted from blood. These receptors originate from a man aged 30 to 39 in good health.

This chain uses TRBV7-9 with TRBJ1-4; D remains ambiguous. The CDR3 is 15 residues long. Trimming left V 5 bases short and J 4 bases short, with 14 bases between. The germline gives CDR1 SEHNR, CDR2 FQNEAQ (reference sequence). The CDR3, as DNA: TGTGCCAGCAGCCAGGATATCGGCGTTAATGAAAAACTGTTTTTT. This encodes CASSQDIGVNEKLFF.

The V gene is TRBV11-2, the J gene TRBJ2-3; 8 bases map to TRBD2. J lost 2 bases, V lost 4 bases, and 5 bases had no gene match. From germline, CDR1 is SGHAT and CDR2 FQNNGV. There are 15 residues in the CDR3. CDR3 sequence reads: CASSSLAEVTDTQYF. In DNA, the CDR3 is TGTGCCAGCAGCTCACTAGCGGAGGTCACAGATACGCAGTATTTT.

The chain has TRBV6-1 and TRBJ2-1; D is unresolved. V lost 3 bases and J lost 6, with 6 bases in between. The CDR3 spans 12 residues. Germline lookup yields CDR1 MNHNS and CDR2 SASEGT. Here the CDR3 DNA reads TGTGCCAGCAGTGATGACATCAATGAGCAGTTCTTC. Amino acids: CASSDDINEQFF.

V usage is TRBV7-2 and J usage is TRBJ2-6, with no clear D. CDR3 length equals 17 residues. CDR1 is SGHTA and CDR2 is FQGNSA in the germline V gene. The V end was cut by 0 bases, the J end by 2 bases, with 11 bases between. Here the CDR3 reads CASSLAAGLAGANVLTF. The CDR3, as DNA: TGTGCCAGCAGCTTAGCAGCAGGCTTGGCTGGGGCCAACGTCCTGACTTTC.

The CDR3, as DNA: TGTGCCACCTATCTAGCGGGGAATCAAGACGAGCAGTACTTC. This encodes CATYLAGNQDEQYF. The chain employs TRBV5-4 and TRBJ2-7, with 9 nucleotides matching TRBD2. The CDR3 is 14 residues long. CDR1 and CDR2 (germline): SGHNT, YYREEE (reference sequence). V was pared by 9 bases and J by 5 bases, with 12 bases of the junction left unmatched. The full variable domain, with the rest looked up from reference TRBV5-4 and TRBJ2-7, is ETGVTQSPTHLIKTRGQQVTLRCSSQSGHNTVSWYQQALGQGPQFIFQYYREEENGRGNFPPRFSGLQFPNYSSELNVNALELDDSALYLCATYLAGNQDEQYFGPGTRLTVT.

The chain links TRBV5-1 to TRBJ2-7, with D perhaps matching TRBD2 (6 bases). Deletions cut 4 bases from V and 2 bases from J, with 16 bases between. CDR1 is SGHRS and CDR2 is YFSETQ in the germline V gene. The length of the CDR3 is 15 residues. The CDR3 DNA follows: TGCGCCAGCAGCCGGGGGACGCATGGGGCCTACGAGCAGTACTTC. Amino acids: CASSRGTHGAYEQYF.

J is TRBJ2-3 and V is TRBV4-3; the D is unclear. Germline values: CDR1 LGHNA, CDR2 YSLEER. V lost 1 base, J lost 6 bases, and 14 bases lay in between. The CDR3 is 15 residues long. The CDR3 DNA sequence: TGCGCCAGCAGCCAAGCTCTGATCGCTGGCGATACGCAGTATTTT. Its translation is CASSQALIAGDTQYF.

The rearrangement joins TRBV16 to TRBJ2-7; a possible D gene is TRBD2 (6 bases). The CDR3 length is 15 residues. V dropped 0 bases and J dropped 2 bases, with 11 bases sitting between them. CDR1 and CDR2 from the germline V gene are KGHSY and FQNENV. CDR3 in amino acids: CASSQSGGLAYEQYF. The CDR3 nucleotides read TGTGCCAGCAGCCAATCGGGAGGTTTAGCCTACGAGCAGTACTTC.

The rearrangement joins TRBV27 to TRBJ2-5, with 8 bases lining up with TRBD1. The DNA matches TRBJ2-7 better at its end, which makes the J call doubtful. CDR3 size: 13 residues. Germline V gives CDR1 MNHEY, CDR2 SMNVEV (reference sequence). DNA of the CDR3: TGTGCCAGCAGTGCGGGACAGGCCTACGAGCAGTACTTC. It specifies CASSAGQAYEQYF.

The rearrangement uses TRBV4-2 and TRBJ2-3; D gene uncertain. The CDR3 has 14 amino acids. Trimming shortened V by 2 bases and J by 6 bases, and 12 bases separated the two germline ends. The V gene's germline CDR1 is LGHNA and CDR2 YNFKEQ. The CDR3 loop is CASSQRLYRDTQYF. The CDR3 nucleotides read TGTGCCAGCAGCCAAAGGCTCTACCGCGATACGCAGTATTTT.

The J gene is TRBJ2-5, the V gene TRBV7-8; no clear D gene. This CDR3 region has 16 residues. The V gene lost 5 bases and the J gene lost 0 bases, with 16 bases spanning the gap. Germline loops: CDR1 SGHVS, CDR2 FQNEAQ. The CDR3 here is CASSPPLGRDQETQYF. CDR3 nucleotide sequence: TGTGCCAGCAGCCCCCCCCTGGGAAGGGACCAAGAGACCCAGTACTTC.

The chain has TRBV7-9 and TRBJ2-3, with 9 bases aligning to TRBD2. V shed 5 bases, J shed 5 bases, and the junction held 11 bases outside the gene matches. CDR1 is SEHNR and CDR2 is FQNEAQ in the germline V gene (reference sequence). This CDR3 has 16 residues. Written as DNA, the CDR3 is TGTGCCAGCAGCAGCCTTAGCGGGGGAGTAATAGATACGCAGTATTTT. Translation gives CASSSLSGGVIDTQYF.

This chain connects TRBV7-9 to TRBJ2-1; 14 positions match TRBD2. This CDR3 region has 18 residues. The junction had 8 bases not matched to a gene; V was cut back by 4 bases and J by 3 bases. Germline loops: CDR1 SEHNR, CDR2 FQNEAQ (reference sequence). CDR3 residues: CASSSGTSGRTLYNEQFF. CDR3 coding DNA: TGTGCCAGCAGCTCGGGGACTAGCGGGAGAACTCTCTACAATGAGCAGTTCTTC.

J is TRBJ2-5 and V is TRBV6-4; a possible D gene is TRBD1 (8 bases). Trimming left V 6 bases short and J 7 bases short, with 21 bases between. Germline CDR1 is MRHNA and CDR2 is SNTAGT. This CDR3 is 15 amino acids long. The CDR3 nucleotides read TGTGCCAGCAGCGGGGAGGGGACAGGAAAGGTGACCCAGTACTTC. Translation: CASSGEGTGKVTQYF.

This chain connects TRBV27 to TRBJ2-5; the D is unclear. Germline CDR1 MNHEY, CDR2 SMNVEV (reference sequence). This CDR3 is built from 16 residues. Trimming removed 1 base at V and 1 base at J, with 13 bases between. CDR3 protein: CASSLFRTLAQETQYF. CDR3 nucleotide sequence: TGTGCCAGCAGTTTATTCCGAACATTGGCCCAAGAGACCCAGTACTTC.

The chain carries TRBV7-8 and TRBJ2-2; no clear D. This CDR3 is 17 amino acids long. Germline loops: CDR1 SGHVS, CDR2 FQNEAQ. V was cut by 4 bases and J by 1 base, with 16 bases left in between. The CDR3 protein is CASSSSPAHGNTGELFF. The CDR3 DNA reads TGTGCCAGCAGCTCATCTCCCGCACACGGGAACACCGGGGAGCTGTTTTTT.

V usage is TRBV18 and J usage is TRBJ1-1; D is uncertain. Germline lookup yields CDR1 KGHSH and CDR2 LQKENI. CDR3 length: 14 amino acids. Trimming left V 0 bases short and J 4 bases short, with 9 bases between. The CDR3 coding sequence is TGTGCCAGCTCACCACCGGAACAGAGCACTGAAGCTTTCTTT. This sequence encodes CASSPPEQSTEAFF.